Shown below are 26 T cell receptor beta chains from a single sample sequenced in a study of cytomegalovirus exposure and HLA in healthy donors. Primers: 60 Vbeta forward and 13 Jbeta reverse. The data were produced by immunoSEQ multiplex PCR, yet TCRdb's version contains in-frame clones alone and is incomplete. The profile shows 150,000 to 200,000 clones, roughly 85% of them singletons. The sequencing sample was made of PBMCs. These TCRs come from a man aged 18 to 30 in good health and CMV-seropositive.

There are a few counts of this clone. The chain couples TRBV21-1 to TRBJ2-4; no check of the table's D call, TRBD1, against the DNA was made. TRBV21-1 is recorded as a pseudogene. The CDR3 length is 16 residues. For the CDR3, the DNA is TGTGCCAGCAGCAATGGGCTATGGCTAGCCAAAAACATTCAGTACTTC. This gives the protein CASSNGLWLAKNIQYF.

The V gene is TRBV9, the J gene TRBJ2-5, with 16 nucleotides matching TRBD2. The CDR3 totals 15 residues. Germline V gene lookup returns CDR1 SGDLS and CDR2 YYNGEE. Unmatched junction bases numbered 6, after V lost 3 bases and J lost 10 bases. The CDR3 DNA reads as TGTGCCAGCAGCGGCCAGGGACTAGCGGGAGGGGGCCAGTACTTC. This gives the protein CASSGQGLAGGGQYF.

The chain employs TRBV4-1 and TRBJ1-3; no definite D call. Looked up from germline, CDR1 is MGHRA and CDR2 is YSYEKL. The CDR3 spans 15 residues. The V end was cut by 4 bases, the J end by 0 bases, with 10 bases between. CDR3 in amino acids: CASSPLPLSGNTIYF. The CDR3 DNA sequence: TGCGCCAGCAGCCCCCTCCCCCTCTCTGGAAACACCATATATTTT.

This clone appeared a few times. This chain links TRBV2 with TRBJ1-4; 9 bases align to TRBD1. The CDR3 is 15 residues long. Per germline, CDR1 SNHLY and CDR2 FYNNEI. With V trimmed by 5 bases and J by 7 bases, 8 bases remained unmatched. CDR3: CASSPPGTGREKLFF. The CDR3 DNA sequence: TGTGCCAGCAGTCCCCCCGGGACAGGGCGTGAAAAACTGTTTTTT.

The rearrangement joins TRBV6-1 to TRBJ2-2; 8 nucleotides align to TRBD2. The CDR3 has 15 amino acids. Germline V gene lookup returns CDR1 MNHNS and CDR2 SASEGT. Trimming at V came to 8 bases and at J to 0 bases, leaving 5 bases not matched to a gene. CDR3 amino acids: CASPAGAANTGELFF. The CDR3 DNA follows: TGTGCCAGCCCAGCGGGGGCCGCGAACACCGGGGAGCTGTTTTTT.

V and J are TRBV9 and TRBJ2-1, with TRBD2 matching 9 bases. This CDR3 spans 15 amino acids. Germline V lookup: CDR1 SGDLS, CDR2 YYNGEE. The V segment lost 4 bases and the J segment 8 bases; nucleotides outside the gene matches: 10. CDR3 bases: TGTGCCAGCAGCCCGAGCGGGGGGATAGTTGATGAGCAGTTCTTC. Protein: CASSPSGGIVDEQFF.

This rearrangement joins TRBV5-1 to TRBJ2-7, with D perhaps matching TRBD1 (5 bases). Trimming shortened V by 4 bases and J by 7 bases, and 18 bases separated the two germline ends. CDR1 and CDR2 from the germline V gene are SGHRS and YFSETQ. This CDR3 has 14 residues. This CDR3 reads CASSLDSLREEQYF. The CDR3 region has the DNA TGCGCCAGCAGCCTCGACAGTTTACGAGAGGAGCAGTACTTC.

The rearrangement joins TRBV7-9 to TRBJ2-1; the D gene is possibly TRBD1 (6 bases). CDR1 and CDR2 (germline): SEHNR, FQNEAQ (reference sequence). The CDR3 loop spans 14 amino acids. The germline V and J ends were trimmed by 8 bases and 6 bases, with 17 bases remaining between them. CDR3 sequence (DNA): TGTGCCAGCCAGGGACAATACATAGTCAATGAGCAGTTCTTC. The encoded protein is CASQGQYIVNEQFF.

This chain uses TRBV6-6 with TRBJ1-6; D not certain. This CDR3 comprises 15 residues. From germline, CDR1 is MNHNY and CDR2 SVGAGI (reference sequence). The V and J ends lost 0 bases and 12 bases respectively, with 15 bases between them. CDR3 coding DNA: TGTGCCAGCAGTTACTCGGCAGGCCAGTTTTTACCCCTCCACTTT. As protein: CASSYSAGQFLPLHF.

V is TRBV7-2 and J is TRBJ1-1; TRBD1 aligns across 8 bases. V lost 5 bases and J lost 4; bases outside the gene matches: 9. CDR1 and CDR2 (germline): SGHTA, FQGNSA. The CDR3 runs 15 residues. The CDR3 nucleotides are TGTGCCAGCAGCGCTGGTCGGACAGGGACCACTGAAGCTTTCTTT. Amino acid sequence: CASSAGRTGTTEAFF.

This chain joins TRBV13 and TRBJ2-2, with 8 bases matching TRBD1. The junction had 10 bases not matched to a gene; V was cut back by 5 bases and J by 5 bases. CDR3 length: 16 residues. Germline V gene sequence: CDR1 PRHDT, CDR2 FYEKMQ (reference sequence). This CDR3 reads CASSIGQGTNTGELFF. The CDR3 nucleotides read TGTGCCAGCAGCATCGGACAGGGAACAAATACCGGGGAGCTGTTTTTT. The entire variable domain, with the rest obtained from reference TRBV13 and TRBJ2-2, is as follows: AAGVIQSPRHLIKEKRETATLKCYPIPRHDTVYWYQQGPGQDPQFLISFYEKMQSDKGSIPDRFSAQQFSDYHSELNMSSLELGDSALYFCASSIGQGTNTGELFFGEGSRLTVL.

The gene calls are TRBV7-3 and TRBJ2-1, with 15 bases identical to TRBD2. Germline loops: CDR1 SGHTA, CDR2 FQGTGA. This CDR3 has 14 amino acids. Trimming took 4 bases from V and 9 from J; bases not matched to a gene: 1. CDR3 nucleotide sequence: TGTGCCAGCAGCTGGACTAGCGGGGGGGGTGAGCAGTTCTTC. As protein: CASSWTSGGGEQFF.

CDR3 sequence reads: CASSLAGTRSSYNEQFF. The CDR3 DNA reads TGTGCCAGCAGCTTGGCTGGTACCCGCAGCTCCTACAATGAGCAGTTCTTC. The chain is built from TRBV5-4 and TRBJ2-1; no reliable D call. The CDR3 is 17 residues long. Germline V gene data show CDR1 as SGHNT and CDR2 as YYREEE (reference sequence). Between the trimmed V and J ends, which lost 0 bases and 0 bases, there was a span of 13 bases.

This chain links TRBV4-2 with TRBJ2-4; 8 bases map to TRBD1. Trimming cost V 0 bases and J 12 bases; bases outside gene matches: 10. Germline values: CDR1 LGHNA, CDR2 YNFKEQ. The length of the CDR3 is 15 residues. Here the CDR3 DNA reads TGTGCCAGCAGCCAAGATCAGGGGGCCGGGGACAGTCAGTACTTC. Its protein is CASSQDQGAGDSQYF.

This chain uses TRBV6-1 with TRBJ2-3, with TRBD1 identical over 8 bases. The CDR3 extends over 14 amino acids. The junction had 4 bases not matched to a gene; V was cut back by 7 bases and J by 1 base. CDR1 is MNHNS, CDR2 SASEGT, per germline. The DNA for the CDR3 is TGTGCCAGCATTATGACAGGGGGCACAGATACGCAGTATTTT. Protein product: CASIMTGGTDTQYF.

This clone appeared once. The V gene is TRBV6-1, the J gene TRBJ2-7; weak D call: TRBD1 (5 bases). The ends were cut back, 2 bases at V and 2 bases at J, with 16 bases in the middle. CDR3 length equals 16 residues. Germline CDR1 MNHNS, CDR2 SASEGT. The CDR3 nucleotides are TGTGCCAGCAGTGAAATAAGAACAGGCGGACCCTACGAGCAGTACTTC. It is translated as CASSEIRTGGPYEQYF.

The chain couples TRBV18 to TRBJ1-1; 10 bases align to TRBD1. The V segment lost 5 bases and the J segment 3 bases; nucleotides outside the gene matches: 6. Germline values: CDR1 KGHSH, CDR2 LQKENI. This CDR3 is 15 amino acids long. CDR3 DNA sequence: TGTGCCAGCTCATGGACAGGGGGTCAGGACACTGAAGCTTTCTTT. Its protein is CASSWTGGQDTEAFF.

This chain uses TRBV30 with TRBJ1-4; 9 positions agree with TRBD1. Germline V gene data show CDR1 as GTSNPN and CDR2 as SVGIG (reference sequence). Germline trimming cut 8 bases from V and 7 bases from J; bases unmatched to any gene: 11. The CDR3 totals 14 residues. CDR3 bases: TGTGCCCGCCGGGAACAGGGGGCGGCTGAAAAACTGTTTTTT. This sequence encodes CARREQGAAEKLFF. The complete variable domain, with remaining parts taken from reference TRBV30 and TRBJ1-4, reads SQTIHQWPATLVQPVGSPLSLECTVEGTSNPNLYWYRQAAGRGLQLLFYSVGIGQISSEVPQNLSASRPQDRQFILSSKKLLLSDSGFYLCARREQGAAEKLFFGSGTQLSVL.

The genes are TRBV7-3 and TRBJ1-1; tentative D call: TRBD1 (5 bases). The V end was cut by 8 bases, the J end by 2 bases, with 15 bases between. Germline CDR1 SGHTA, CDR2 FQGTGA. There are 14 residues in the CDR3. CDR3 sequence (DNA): TGTGCCAGCGGGTTGGGGGGGGGAAACACTGAAGCTTTCTTT. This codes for CASGLGGGNTEAFF.

The CDR3 loop is CASSLAGQYNEKLFF. CDR3 sequence (DNA): TGCGCCAGCAGCTTGGCGGGACAGTATAATGAAAAACTGTTTTTT. V and J are TRBV5-1 and TRBJ1-4, with TRBD1 matching over 7 bases. With V trimmed by 0 bases and J by 4 bases, 3 bases remained unmatched. CDR1 is SGHRS and CDR2 is YFSETQ in the germline V gene. The CDR3 is 15 amino acids.

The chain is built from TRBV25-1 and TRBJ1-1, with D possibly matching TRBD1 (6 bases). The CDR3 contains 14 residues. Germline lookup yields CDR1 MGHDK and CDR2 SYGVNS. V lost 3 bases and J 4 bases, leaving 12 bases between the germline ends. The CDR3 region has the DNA TGTGCCAGCAGTGATGTGGGGGCGCGCACTGAAGCTTTCTTT. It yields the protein CASSDVGARTEAFF.

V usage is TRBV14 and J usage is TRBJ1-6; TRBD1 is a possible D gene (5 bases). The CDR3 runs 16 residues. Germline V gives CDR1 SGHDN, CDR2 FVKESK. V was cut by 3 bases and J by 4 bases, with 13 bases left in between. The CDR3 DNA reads TGTGCCAGCAGCCAGTCTTGGACACGATATAATTCACCCCTCCACTTT. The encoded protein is CASSQSWTRYNSPLHF.

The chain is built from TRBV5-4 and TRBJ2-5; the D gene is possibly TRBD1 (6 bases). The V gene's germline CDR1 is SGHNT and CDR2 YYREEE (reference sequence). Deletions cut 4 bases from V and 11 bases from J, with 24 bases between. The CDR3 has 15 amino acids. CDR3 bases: TGTGCCAGCAGCCCTCCGGGACAACCCACCTCGGGGCAGTACTTC. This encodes CASSPPGQPTSGQYF. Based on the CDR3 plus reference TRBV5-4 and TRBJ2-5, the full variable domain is ETGVTQSPTHLIKTRGQQVTLRCSSQSGHNTVSWYQQALGQGPQFIFQYYREEENGRGNFPPRFSGLQFPNYSSELNVNALELDDSALYLCASSPPGQPTSGQYFGPGTRLLVL.

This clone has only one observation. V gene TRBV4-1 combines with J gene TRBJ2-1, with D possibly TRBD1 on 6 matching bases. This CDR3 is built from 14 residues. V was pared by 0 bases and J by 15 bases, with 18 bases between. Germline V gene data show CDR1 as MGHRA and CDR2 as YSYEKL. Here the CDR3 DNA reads TGCGCCAGCAGCCAAGATACCTCCAGGGGCCCGTCGTTCTTC. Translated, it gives CASSQDTSRGPSFF.

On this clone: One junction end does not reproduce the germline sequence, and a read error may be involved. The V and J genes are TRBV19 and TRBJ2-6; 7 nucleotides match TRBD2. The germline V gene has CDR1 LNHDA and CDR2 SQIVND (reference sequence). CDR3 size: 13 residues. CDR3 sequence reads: CASRLGGDNVLTF. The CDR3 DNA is TGTGCCAGTAGGTTGGGGGGGGACAACGTCCTGACTTTC. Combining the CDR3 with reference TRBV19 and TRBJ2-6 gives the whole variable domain DGGITQSPKYLFRKEGQNVTLSCEQNLNHDAMYWYRQDPGQGLRLIYYSQIVNDFQKGDIAEGYSVSREKKESFPLTVTSAQKNPTAFYLCASRLGGDNVLTFGAGSRLTVL.

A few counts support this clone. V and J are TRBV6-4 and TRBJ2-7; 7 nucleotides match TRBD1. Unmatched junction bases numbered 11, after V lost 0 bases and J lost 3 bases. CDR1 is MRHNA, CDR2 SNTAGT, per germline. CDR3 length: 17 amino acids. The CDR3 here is CASSDSPGRQGVYEQYF. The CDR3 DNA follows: TGTGCCAGCAGTGACTCGCCCGGAAGACAGGGAGTCTACGAGCAGTACTTC.